This T cell receptor beta chain was identified in a study of T cell changes during pregnancy in multiple sclerosis. This CDR3 region has 11 residues. V gave up 10 bases and J gave up 11 bases; unmatched junction bases: 11. Per the germline V gene, CDR1 is MNHEY and CDR2 is SMNVEV (reference sequence). Measured with immunoSEQ multiplex PCR; TCRdb has only the in-frame clones, and not every one. The sample shows 65,000 to 80,000 clones, approximately 92% of them seen only once. This rearrangement joins TRBV27 to TRBJ2-7; 7 bases are shared with TRBD2. The TCR sequence derives from a female donor with multiple sclerosis, enrolled in a pregnancy study. Source: CD4+ T cells from peripheral blood mononuclear cells, taken before pregnancy. DNA for the CDR3: TGTGCCATAAATCACAGCGGGAATGAGTACTTC. Translated: CAINHSGNEYF.